This T cell receptor (beta chain) derives from a study of shared clonotypes between healthy human individuals. Study-wide context: Three men and two women, aged 18 to 49, were donors.

Methods used by the authors: Filtering of immunoSEQ junctional sequences could not match full-length read filtering. The protocol was immunoSEQ multiplex PCR, while the TCRdb copy is restricted to in-frame clones and leaves out a portion. V, J and clone size were drawn from that table, and D and trimming were deduced from the DNA. Of 400,000 to 600,000 clones in the sample, roughly three quarters are singletons; the top ten hold roughly 13%. This CDR3 has 14 amino acids. From germline, CDR1 is SGHNT and CDR2 YYREEE (reference sequence). V was clipped by 1 base and J by 5 bases; unmatched bases: 2. The specimen was PBMCs. V usage is TRBV5-4 and J usage is TRBJ1-4, with TRBD1 matching over 7 bases. The sequence was obtained from a woman aged 40-49 years in good health. Some clones in this sample may be carry-over from other donors' samples. The CDR3 bases are TGTGCCAGCAGCTTGACAGGGGTGAATGAAAAACTGTTTTTT. Protein: CASSLTGVNEKLFF.